This TCR beta chain was sequenced during a study of a mutant IDH1 vaccine in newly diagnosed glioma (dated by TCRdb to about 2021). In terms of the full investigation: Vaccination began 4-6 weeks after radiotherapy alone, or alongside temozolomide cycles in the chemotherapy-containing groups. Six visits were used for peripheral blood collection: V03 (baseline), V05, V07, V10, V12 and V13. Longitudinal TCRB deep sequencing was performed for 25 to 30 treated patients wherever samples were available for exploratory analyses. The week-35 safety follow-up was designated visit V12, and the week-47 end of study was designated visit V13. Before enrollment, patients had received standard therapy of radiotherapy alone, temozolomide alone, or radiochemotherapy with temozolomide; most received the combination. Of the roughly 30 treated patients, 62.5% were male and 37.5% were female, and a mean age of 40.4 years was recorded.

The germline V gene (reference sequence) supplies CDR1 PRHDT and CDR2 FYEKMQ. The CDR3 measures 13 amino acids from cysteine to phenylalanine. Only the CDR3 part of the read is kept: 39 bases, read in frame from the first base. The trim is 7 bases for V and 14 bases for J, with a gap of 18 bases between the germline ends. About this clone: The specificity of this receptor is unknown. No base-level quality is on record; no much larger clone is a single base apart.

The library was obtained by the immunoSEQ multiplex PCR assay. Following the manufacturer's protocol, the hsTCRB Kit was used to amplify rearranged TCR beta chain sequences. An Illumina MiSeq was used to sequence the TCRB libraries. Turning to the authors' computational methods: Demultiplexing, trimming and gene mapping were performed with the kit vendor's proprietary platform. Entries here come from immuneACCESS through TCRdb and include only in-frame sequences with V and J called. Some clones fail to appear in such tables; in the studies checked, an unresolved V gene covers under half of the shortfall, and the cause of the remainder is unknown. V, J and clone size are those of that table, while D and trimming were read from the DNA. Here the sample has about 46,000 clones; roughly 92% occur a single time. The biggest ten clones account for roughly 2.4% of the sample. Overall study outcomes, separate from this receptor: The authors stated that sample limitations prevented analyses of patient blood samples from being reproduced. Immune responses induced by the vaccine were seen in approximately 93% of patients across multiple MHC alleles. No apparent relationship was observed between pseudoprogression and alterations in the top peripheral T cell clonotypes detected by TCRB sequencing. Availability determined which PBMC samples were chosen for TCRB deep sequencing.

The intended sense of this specimen's time point label: week 35, safety follow-up. Each vaccine dose, consisting of 300 ug of a 20-mer mutant IDH1 peptide in Montanide, was administered subcutaneously with topical imiquimod. Eight vaccinations were administered to patients in weeks 1, 3, 5, 7, 11, 15, 19 and 23, corresponding to visits V03 through V10. Donors had newly diagnosed WHO grade 3 or 4 IDH1-mutant astrocytomas with loss of nuclear ATRX. The samples were drawn from NOA16, a multicentre, single-arm, open-label phase I trial in Germany that tested a mutant IDH1 peptide vaccine in humans for the first time. The DNeasy Blood and Tissue Kit was used to extract genomic DNA from EDTA blood for TCRB sequencing.

Here the sequenced sample was PBMCs, taken from a glioma patient whose treatment included an IDH1 peptide vaccine. The chain couples TRBV13 to TRBJ1-6; the D gene is perhaps TRBD1, from 5 matching bases. This TCR came from a man aged 50 to 59 with glioma. The base sequence is TGTGCCAGCACCGTCAGGGATTCCAACTCCCTCCACTTT. This yields the protein CASTVRDSNSLHF.